This TCR beta chain was sequenced during a study of blood T cells in healthy people across ages. Background on the study: With template switching, about one barcoded beta molecule was captured per two T cells.

A second PCR, run for roughly 7 to 12 cycles, used a sample-barcoded 5' primer plus a J-beta primer mix. Every sample produced at least 2.5 million CDR3-containing paired-end reads. TCRdb called the 5' RACE reads again in MiXCR, with one record for every CDR3 protein. The data show more than 650,000 distinct CDR3 sequences, 20% to 25% seen once. This clonotype was observed many times. Isolated PBMCs totaled at least 7 million in each sample. The TCR originated in a man between 65 and 85 years old in good health. Sequences were obtained from blood.

The CDR3 sequence is CSDKTGPYNEQFF. CDR3 coding DNA: TGCAGCGACAAAACAGGGCCCTACAATGAGCAGTTCTTC. The chain joins TRBV29-1 to TRBJ2-1, with D possibly being TRBD1 (6 bases). The CDR3 contains 13 residues. Trimming took 7 bases from V and 2 from J, leaving 12 bases between them. Germline V gives CDR1 SQVTM, CDR2 ANQGSEA.